This T cell receptor (beta chain) originates from a study of T cells in Graves' hyperthyroidism and ophthalmopathy. Study-wide results and limits: The model's output predicted ophthalmopathy at a median of 6.5 months prior to onset. A 13 V-J signature model discriminated ophthalmopathy versus stable hyperthyroidism. Also found in blood were most expanded thyroid clonotypes above 0.001.

A word on this clonotype: No antigen is known for it.

The CDR3 runs to 16 residues. Germline CDR1 reads SGHVS; CDR2 reads FQNEAQ. Losses at the gene ends were 3 bases for V and 5 bases for J; bases not matched to a gene: 7. Used for diagnoses were clinical symptoms, serum thyroxine and TRAb, thyroid ultrasound and orbital computed tomography. RNA transcripts served as the template for amplifying TCR beta CDR3 regions. The HTBI primer set served for first-round RT-PCR of the TCR CDR3. Each CDR3 protein is one row after TCRdb ran MiXCR on the multiplex PCR reads. This table holds a few hundred thousand distinct CDR3 sequences, under 60% found once. The sample was peripheral blood or thyroid tissue (not recorded which). The clonotype comes from a woman aged 18-35 years with Graves' hyperthyroidism. This chain links TRBV7-8 with TRBJ2-5; 12 bases are a match to TRBD2. The CDR3: CASSLRGTSGSETQYF. The CDR3 DNA sequence: TGTGCCAGCAGCTTGAGAGGGACTAGCGGGTCCGAGACCCAGTACTTC.